Described below is a single TCR beta chain sequence and its context. The sample comes from a study of blood T cell repertoires in COVID-19. About the study: The United States, Italy and Spain provided the acute and convalescent COVID-19 samples. Sample material is recorded as cDNA or gDNA derived from T cells, B-cell-depleted T cells, or PBMCs.

This CDR3 spans 16 amino acids. The germline gives CDR1 SNHLY, CDR2 FYNNEI. Trimming cost V 3 bases and J 2 bases; bases outside gene matches: 9. As originally analysed: Researchers report that nucleated cell counts were estimated from reference gene primer amplification. Using immunoSEQ multiplex PCR, the repertoire was profiled, and TCRdb retains in-frame clones only, with some absent. The DNA was the basis for D and trimming; V, J and clone size are from that table. The repertoire holds 55,000 to 85,000 clones, roughly 86% seen once, with 9% to 15% in the top ten. The V and J genes are TRBV2 and TRBJ2-5; 7 positions match TRBD1. The sample taken for sequencing was peripheral blood. The source of this sequence is a human donor in a cohort sampled during active COVID-19. Written as DNA, the CDR3 is TGTGCCAGCAGTGATGGGCAGGGGGTAGGTCAAGAGACCCAGTACTTC. As protein: CASSDGQGVGQETQYF. Supplemented by reference TRBV2 and TRBJ2-5, the full variable domain reads EPEVTQTPSHQVTQMGQEVILRCVPISNHLYFYWYRQILGQKVEFLVSFYNNEISEKSEIFDDQFSVERPDGSNFTLKIRSTKLEDSAMYFCASSDGQGVGQETQYFGPGTRLLVL.